Each of the 2 T cell receptor beta chains below was sequenced from the same sample in a study of CD8+CD57+ T cells in acquired aplastic anemia (dated by TCRdb to the late 2010s). These reads were obtained on an Illumina HiSeq 2000. Profiling of TCR beta VDJ combinations and CDR3 sequences used genomic DNA as the template. TCRdb passed the public sequencing reads through fastp at Q25 and MiXCR, retaining productive beta sequences. Each entry merges the rows of one CDR3 protein and shows their most common DNA and genes. This sample lists under 200,000 distinct CDR3 sequences; roughly 48% were detected once. The ten biggest clones cover 1.1% of the sample. Input material: sorted CD4+, CD8+, or CD8+CD57+ T cells (not recorded which) from PBMCs. These TCRs come from a human donor in good health.

Many counts were recorded for this clonotype. The chain employs TRBV20-1 and TRBJ2-2; tentatively, D is TRBD1 or TRBD2 (5 bases each). Trimming shortened V by 6 bases and J by 6 bases, and 14 bases separated the two germline ends. Germline CDR1 is DFQATT and CDR2 is SNEGSKA (reference sequence). This CDR3 comprises 13 residues. The CDR3 here is CSAGTPGAGELFF. CDR3 bases: TGCAGTGCCGGGACCCCCGGGGCCGGGGAGCTGTTTTTT.

This clonotype was seen many times. This chain joins TRBV2 and TRBJ2-5, with D possibly being TRBD2 (7 bases). Germline-derived CDR1 and CDR2 are SNHLY and FYNNEI. The V and J ends lost 6 bases and 1 base respectively, with 15 bases between them. The CDR3 runs to 15 residues. CDR3: CASSPGGGAQETQYF. The CDR3 DNA is TGTGCCAGCAGCCCCGGAGGGGGGGCCCAAGAGACCCAGTACTTC.